Listed here are 17 T cell receptor beta chains from one sample, sequenced in a study of blood T cell repertoires in COVID-19. TCRdb keeps only in-frame clones here, not all; method: immunoSEQ multiplex PCR. This sample carries around 430,000 clones, around nine tenths of them seen once, and the ten largest clones take roughly 9.4%. Sequenced sample: PBMCs or T cells enriched from blood (not recorded which). These receptors all stem from a woman aged 50 to 60 who had recovered from COVID-19.

The chain recombines TRBV28 with TRBJ2-2, with TRBD1 identical over 10 bases. J gave up 13 bases and V 2 bases, and 13 bases lay outside the gene matches. This CDR3 has 16 residues. The germline CDR1 and CDR2 sequences are MDHEN and SYDVKM. CDR3 sequence: CASSLPDRGISRRLFF. The CDR3 coding sequence is TGTGCCAGCAGTTTACCGGACAGGGGGATTTCTAGGCGGCTGTTTTTT.

The chain is built from TRBV7-3 and TRBJ2-3; 10 bases match TRBD2. Germline lookup yields CDR1 SGHTA and CDR2 FQGTGA. V shed 2 bases, J shed 4 bases, and the junction held 9 bases outside the gene matches. The CDR3 runs 17 residues. CDR3 DNA sequence: TGTGCCAGCAGCTTAGTTCAGCGGGGGGGCATCGCAGATACGCAGTATTTT. This gives the protein CASSLVQRGGIADTQYF.

The genes are TRBV18 and TRBJ2-7; D perhaps matches TRBD1 (6 bases). Germline V CDR1 and CDR2: KGHSH, LQKENI. Trimming cost V 3 bases and J 3 bases, with 12 bases left between them. The CDR3 sequence is 14 residues long. CDR3 nucleotides: TGTGCCAGCTCACCCCGGGACAAGAGCTACGAGCAGTACTTC. Its protein is CASSPRDKSYEQYF.

J is TRBJ1-1 and V is TRBV28, with a tentative D call TRBD1 (6 bases). Per germline, CDR1 MDHEN and CDR2 SYDVKM. The CDR3 extends over 14 amino acids. V dropped 11 bases and J dropped 1 base, with 17 bases sitting between them. This chain's CDR3 is CAVVPGGANTEAFF. CDR3 sequence (DNA): TGTGCCGTCGTCCCTGGGGGGGCGAACACTGAAGCTTTCTTT. The variable domain in full, completed from reference TRBV28 and TRBJ1-1, reads DVKVTQSSRYLVKRTGEKVFLECVQDMDHENMFWYRQDPGLGLRLIYFSYDVKMKEKGDIPEGYSVSREKKERFSLILESASTNQTSMYLCAVVPGGANTEAFFGQGTRLTVV.

The J gene is TRBJ1-2, the V gene TRBV6-5, with 8 bases aligning to TRBD1. The CDR3 contains 13 residues. CDR1 is MNHEY, CDR2 SVGAGI, per germline. V was pared by 0 bases and J by 8 bases, with 2 bases of the junction left unmatched. CDR3 residues: CASSYSTGVGYTF. The CDR3 DNA is TGTGCCAGCAGTTACTCGACAGGGGTGGGCTACACCTTC.

With regard to this clone: The same CDR3 also results from other DNA sequences found in this sample. In DNA form, the CDR3 reads TGTGCCAGTAGTGCGACTAGTGGGTACGAGCAGTACTTC. Translated: CASSATSGYEQYF. The V call is TRBV19, the J call TRBJ2-7; D possibly corresponds to TRBD2 (6 bases). The CDR3 is made up of 13 amino acids. Trimming left V 5 bases short and J 4 bases short, with 12 bases between. Germline CDR1 reads LNHDA; CDR2 reads SQIVND (reference sequence).

This sequence joins TRBV5-1 and TRBJ2-2; 10 bases match TRBD1. This CDR3 region has 15 residues. V was clipped by 5 bases and J by 4 bases; unmatched bases: 5. The germline V gene encodes CDR1 SGHRS and CDR2 YFSETQ. CDR3 protein: CASSSGTGVTGELFF. CDR3 DNA sequence: TGCGCCAGCAGTTCCGGGACAGGGGTCACCGGGGAGCTGTTTTTT.

The V gene is TRBV28, the J gene TRBJ1-4; 8 nucleotides match TRBD1. Germline lookup yields CDR1 MDHEN and CDR2 SYDVKM. V shed 5 bases and J 0 bases; nucleotides not matched to a gene: 8. The CDR3 is made up of 17 amino acids. The CDR3 protein is CASSILDRAATNEKLFF. The DNA for the CDR3 is TGTGCCAGCAGTATATTGGACAGGGCAGCAACTAATGAAAAACTGTTTTTT.

The V gene is TRBV27, the J gene TRBJ1-5, with TRBD1 identical over 7 bases. V shed 7 bases and J 6 bases; nucleotides not matched to a gene: 18. The CDR3 has 17 amino acids. Germline assignment: CDR1 MNHEY and CDR2 SMNVEV (reference sequence). The CDR3 loop is CASNSFFPTTGSQPQHF. The CDR3 region has the DNA TGTGCCAGCAACAGTTTCTTTCCCACGACAGGGAGTCAGCCCCAGCATTTT.

V is TRBV7-9 and J is TRBJ2-1; 10 bases agree with TRBD1. This CDR3 is 15 amino acids long. With V trimmed by 3 bases and J by 5 bases, 4 bases remained unmatched. CDR1 and CDR2 from the germline V gene are SEHNR and FQNEAQ (reference sequence). CDR3 protein: CASSFGTGVDNEQFF. In DNA form, the CDR3 reads TGTGCCAGCAGCTTTGGGACAGGGGTCGACAATGAGCAGTTCTTC.

A word on this clone: One end of the junction does not line up with germline, which may come from a read error. The chain joins TRBV7-7 to TRBJ1-3; D unresolved. The CDR3 sequence is 15 residues long. Germline V CDR1 and CDR2: SSHAT, FNYEAQ (reference sequence). The CDR3, as DNA: TGTGCTAGCAGCTTAGCGGAGGGTGCGGGAAACACCATATATTTT. Amino acids: CASSLAEGAGNTIYF.

The rearrangement links TRBV3-1 (or the pseudogene TRBV3-2) to TRBJ2-2; D unresolved. CDR1 is LGHDT and CDR2 is YNNKEL in the germline V gene (reference sequence). The CDR3 length is 16 residues. V lost 2 bases and J 4 bases, leaving 14 bases between the germline ends. CDR3 in amino acids: CASSQYIPTGTGELFF. DNA for the CDR3: TGTGCCAGCAGCCAATACATTCCGACGGGCACCGGGGAGCTGTTTTTT.

V is TRBV6-2 or TRBV6-3 and J is TRBJ1-1; D unclear. The CDR3 extends over 16 amino acids. Trimming took 0 bases from V and 0 from J, leaving 11 bases between them. Germline CDR1 reads MNHEY; CDR2 reads SVGEGT. This CDR3 reads CASSYSTYSLNTEAFF. The DNA for the CDR3 is TGTGCCAGCAGTTACTCGACATACTCCCTGAACACTGAAGCTTTCTTT.

The rearrangement joins TRBV27 to TRBJ2-7; 7 nucleotides line up with TRBD1. This CDR3 is 15 amino acids long. Germline assignment: CDR1 MNHEY and CDR2 SMNVEV (reference sequence). The junction had 8 bases not matched to a gene; V was cut back by 4 bases and J by 2 bases. CDR3 in amino acids: CASSSRPGQPYEQYF. In DNA, the CDR3 is TGTGCCAGCAGTTCACGACCGGGACAGCCCTACGAGCAGTACTTC.

The chain combines TRBV9 with TRBJ1-5; perhaps TRBD1 as D (6 bases). The CDR3 totals 14 residues. Between the trimmed V and J ends, which lost 9 bases and 1 base, there was a span of 14 bases. Germline V gene data show CDR1 as SGDLS and CDR2 as YYNGEE. For the CDR3, the DNA is TGTGCCATTCAGGGGAGTGGGAGCAATCAGCCCCAGCATTTT. Encoded protein: CAIQGSGSNQPQHF.

This chain uses TRBV7-2 with TRBJ1-2; D might be TRBD1 (5 bases). The length of the CDR3 is 15 residues. V gave up 6 bases and J gave up 5 bases, with 19 bases separating them. Germline CDR1 is SGHTA and CDR2 is FQGNSA. Written as DNA, the CDR3 is TGTGCCAGCAGTGCAGGAGGGGCAACGCTATATGGCTACACCTTC. Protein sequence: CASSAGGATLYGYTF.

This chain joins TRBV28 and TRBJ1-6, with 9 positions matching TRBD1. The junction had 11 bases not matched to a gene; V was cut back by 6 bases and J by 8 bases. CDR3 length: 16 residues. Germline V lookup: CDR1 MDHEN, CDR2 SYDVKM. The CDR3 loop is CASSSGTGFGDSPLHF. CDR3 nucleotides: TGTGCCAGCAGCTCCGGGACAGGGTTTGGGGATTCACCCCTCCACTTT.